This TCR beta chain was retrieved from a study of post-analysis software for immune sequencing data. Study information: In terms of disease course, relapsing-remitting, secondary progressive and progressive-relapsing multiple sclerosis were included.

The CDR3 is made up of 16 amino acids. The J segment lost 2 bases and the V segment lost 1 base, leaving 5 bases of the junction unmatched. CDR1 and CDR2 from the germline V gene are LGHNA and YNFKEQ. The table lists this clonotype with a few counts. Its antigen is currently unknown. Findings and limits, study-wide: Normalized Chao1 diversity in multiple sclerosis patients fell significantly below that of controls. Strong same-batch co-clustering of samples appeared with F measure clustering. There were roughly 5 TRBV segments more frequent in patients than controls, and TRBV5-6, TRBV5-1 and TRBV20-1 were among them.

Built from TCR beta cDNA, the libraries had unique molecular identifiers in them. Yield was 500,000 to 600,000 cDNA molecules from 1 to 10 million T cells. TCRdb analysed the PCR reads with MiXCR anew, one entry per CDR3 protein. The sample shows approximately 350,000 distinct CDR3 sequences, less than 35% of them seen only once. This chain links TRBV4-2 with TRBJ1-5; 7 bases match TRBD1. The material sequenced was blood. The sequence was obtained from a girl aged 5 to 17 with multiple sclerosis. CDR3 DNA: TGTGCCAGCAGCCAAGGGTCCACAGGGGGCAATCAGCCCCAGCATTTT. This codes for CASSQGSTGGNQPQHF.